These T cell receptor beta chains were read from a single sample in a study of control samples from healthy donors and cancer patients. TCRdb's copy holds only in-frame clones and misses some; the assay was immunoSEQ multiplex PCR. The sample yields roughly 190,000 clones, of which the top ten take up 2.2%. Material for sequencing was blood. The source is a young woman in good health. Each CDR3 is given with its conserved first and last residue. The D gene is left open where the match is weak.

V	D	J	DNA	CDR3
TRBV6-2/TRBV6-3	-	TRBJ1-5	TGTGCCAGCAGTTACTCAGGGGCAGGGTCCCAGCCCCAGCATTTT	CASSYSGAGSQPQHF
TRBV2	-	TRBJ1-1	TGTGCCAGCAGTCAGCACCGTGACACTGAAGCTTTCTTT	CASSQHRDTEAFF
TRBV29-1	-	TRBJ1-1	TGCAGCGTTGGGAAGGACAACACTGAAGCTTTCTTT	CSVGKDNTEAFF
TRBV28	-	TRBJ1-2	TGTGCCAGCTCAGGCTCTCCAAACTATGGCTACACCTTC	CASSGSPNYGYTF
TRBV5-1	-	TRBJ1-1	TGCGCCAGCAGCTTGGCAACAGGATTGAACACTGAAGCTTTCTTT	CASSLATGLNTEAFF
TRBV2	-	TRBJ1-1	TGTGCCATCCGATCGACCCCGGGACAAGGGGGAGCTTTCTTT	CAIRSTPGQGGAFF
TRBV6-5	-	TRBJ2-6	TGTGCCAGCAGGATTGAGTCATCTGGGGCCAACGTCCTGACTTTC	CASRIESSGANVLTF
TRBV28	TRBD1	TRBJ1-2	TGTGCCAGCAGTTTCCGGGACAGGGCTAACTATGGCTACACCTTC	CASSFRDRANYGYTF
TRBV18	-	TRBJ2-2	TGTGCCAGCTCACATCCGGGGGCGGTCACCGGGGAGCTGTTTTTT	CASSHPGAVTGELFF
TRBV3-1/TRBV3-2	-	TRBJ1-3	TGTGCCAGCAGCCAGGGGTCGGGGGTTCGGAACACCATATATTTT	CASSQGSGVRNTIYF
TRBV13	TRBD1	TRBJ2-4	TGTGCCAGCAGCTCAACGACAGGGCTAAACATTCAGTACTTC	CASSSTTGLNIQYF
TRBV10-1	-	TRBJ2-3	TGCGCCAGCAGTGACGGCGGGAGCACAGATACGCAGTATTTT	CASSDGGSTDTQYF
TRBV21-1	-	TRBJ1-6	TGTGCCAGCCTTCGACAGGGGGCTAATTCACCCCTCCACTTT	CASLRQGANSPLHF
TRBV28	TRBD1	TRBJ1-4	TGTGCCAGCAGTTTAGAGGACAGGGTCGGGGAAAAACTGTTTTTT	CASSLEDRVGEKLFF
TRBV2	TRBD1	TRBJ1-4	TGTGCCAGCAGATACGGGACAGGGACTGAAAAACTGTTTTTT	CASRYGTGTEKLFF
TRBV27	TRBD2	TRBJ2-3	TGTGCCAGCAGTCCCCCCCCGCGGGGGGTCTTCACAGATACGCAGTATTTT	CASSPPPRGVFTDTQYF
TRBV6-1	-	TRBJ1-2	TGTGCCAGCAGTGAAGCTCAGGGAAGGAATGGCTACACCTTC	CASSEAQGRNGYTF
TRBV6-2/TRBV6-3	-	TRBJ2-7	TGTGCCAGCAGTTCGACGGTGTTTAAAGGCTACGAGCAGTACTTC	CASSSTVFKGYEQYF
TRBV6-6	-	TRBJ2-3	TGTGCCAGCAGTTACGGAGCGAGGGATACGCAGTATTTT	CASSYGARDTQYF